Listed below are T cell receptor beta chains from one sample, sequenced in a study of graft-versus-host responses after intestinal transplantation. The repertoire was sequenced with immunoSEQ multiplex PCR; TCRdb's copy has only in-frame clones and lacks some. The sample includes more than 65,000 clones, around 82% of them seen just once. What these receptors recognize is not known. The sample in question was unstimulated CD4+ T cells sorted from spleen or lymph node cells, obtained before transplant. These receptors all stem from a human donor who was the organ donor for an intestinal transplant. Each CDR3 is given with its conserved first and last residue. The order of the fields is clone size, CDR3 length, J gene, D gene, V gene, CDR3 DNA, CDR3 protein. The D gene is left open where the match is weak. The size entry is marked missing in some rows and otherwise reads once, few, many or a size class.

size: -; length: 15; J: TRBJ1-1; D: TRBD1; V: TRBV2; DNA: TGTGCCAGCTCTCGGACAGGGGGCGCGGGCACTGAAGCTTTCTTT; CDR3: CASSRTGGAGTEAFF
size: once; length: 16; J: TRBJ2-1; D: TRBD2; V: TRBV6-4; DNA: TGTGCCAGCAGTGAAGAGCGGGGGGGTTCTTACAATGAGCAGTTCTTC; CDR3: CASSEERGGSYNEQFF
size: -; length: 14; J: TRBJ2-2; D: -; V: TRBV29-1; DNA: TGCGCCGGAGGGAGTAGCGGAGCCACCGGGGAGCTGTTTTTT; CDR3: CAGGSSGATGELFF
size: -; length: 15; J: TRBJ2-1; D: TRBD1; V: TRBV7-2; DNA: TGTGCCAGCAGCTTGGGCGGACAGGGCTACAATGAGCAGTTCTTC; CDR3: CASSLGGQGYNEQFF
size: -; length: 14; J: TRBJ1-1; D: TRBD1; V: TRBV6-1; DNA: TGTGCCAGCAGTGAACGGGGACAGGTGAAGCCGGCTTTCTTT; CDR3: CASSERGQVKPAFF
size: -; length: 15; J: TRBJ1-2; D: TRBD1; V: TRBV5-6; DNA: TGTGCCAGCAGGTACAGGGGGCGTATAAACTATGGCTACACCTTC; CDR3: CASRYRGRINYGYTF
size: -; length: 15; J: TRBJ2-5; D: TRBD2; V: TRBV5-4; DNA: TGTGCCAGCAGCAATAGCGGGGGGGCCCGTGAGACCCAGTACTTC; CDR3: CASSNSGGARETQYF
size: -; length: 17; J: TRBJ1-4; D: -; V: TRBV5-4; DNA: TGTGCCAGCAGCACGGGAGGGAAATGGGCAACTAATGAAAAACTGTTTTTT; CDR3: CASSTGGKWATNEKLFF
size: -; length: 16; J: TRBJ2-6; D: TRBD1; V: TRBV7-9; DNA: TGTGCCAGCAGCAAGGACAGGGGGTTTGGGGCCAACGTCCTGACTTTC; CDR3: CASSKDRGFGANVLTF
size: -; length: 17; J: TRBJ1-6; D: -; V: TRBV5-6; DNA: TGTGCCAGCAGCCTAGACTCCTGGAGCTCCTATAGTTCACCCCTCCACTTT; CDR3: CASSLDSWSSYSSPLHF
size: -; length: 16; J: TRBJ1-2; D: -; V: TRBV15; DNA: TGTGCCACCAGCAGGCCGGAGCGGGGACTAGGGTATGGCTACACCTTC; CDR3: CATSRPERGLGYGYTF
size: -; length: 15; J: TRBJ1-5; D: -; V: TRBV28; DNA: TGTGCCAGCAGTTTAACTACCTCCCGGGGTCAGCCCCAGCATTTT; CDR3: CASSLTTSRGQPQHF